This T cell receptor beta chain was sequenced for a study of T cells in Graves' hyperthyroidism and ophthalmopathy. Trimming removed 5 bases from V and 9 bases from J, with 18 bases in between. Per the germline V gene, CDR1 is SGHNT and CDR2 is YENEEA. This CDR3 comprises 14 residues. Amplified TCR beta CDR3 regions derived from RNA transcripts. The HTBI primer set was used in a first-round RT-PCR of the TCR CDR3. TCRdb called the multiplex PCR reads again in MiXCR, with one record for every CDR3 protein. This sample has about 640,000 distinct CDR3 sequences, with roughly 20% found just once. Uncontrolled infection, other autoimmune disease, pregnancy or lactation disqualified patients from enrolment. Orbital computed tomography, thyroid ultrasound, serum thyroxine and TRAb, and clinical symptoms together informed the diagnoses. The PBMCs were sourced from fresh peripheral blood (about 10 ml).

J is TRBJ2-3 and V is TRBV11-3, with D perhaps matching TRBD2 (6 bases). The sample was blood. This receptor was obtained from a man aged 25-45 years with Graves' ophthalmopathy. CDR3 sequence (DNA): TGTGCCAGCAGCCCCACGCGGGGAGCGTGGACGCAGTATTTT. It translates to CASSPTRGAWTQYF.